This T cell receptor (beta chain) was sequenced during a study of T cells after yellow fever vaccination (dated by TCRdb to between 2018 and 2021). Concerning the study at large: The SMART-Seq v4 Ultra Low Input RNA kit was used to prepare libraries from fractions with low cell numbers. Bulk PBMC replicates and cell subsets were isolated from blood drawn at multiple timepoints before and after both primary and secondary immunization. To follow T-cell clones before and after primary and booster YFV17D yellow fever vaccination, bulk TCR alpha and beta repertoires were sequenced over time. Two healthy male donors, one aged 18 to 30 and one aged 30 to 40 years, made up the cohort. Overall results and qualifications from the work: Most clones expanded after primary vaccination (roughly 96% of CD4 and approximately 90% of CD8) were re-detected after the booster, suggesting that broad memory maintenance occurred. Because abundant contaminating clonotypes from the bulk population could be contained in FACS-sorted repertoires, computational filtering was required. A small fraction of clonotypes appeared in both the CD4 and CD8 compartments, likely as a result of convergent recombination. Compared with the primary T-cell response, the secondary T-cell response was weaker but faster, peaking on day 5 rather than day 15. The study included only two donors, which limits how far the findings can be generalized.

TCR cDNA was synthesized by 5'RACE template switching, through which a universal primer site and unique molecular identifiers were introduced. cDNA synthesis was primed from both the TCR alpha and TCR beta constant segments. Library amplification involved two PCR steps, and the second step added sample barcodes and sequencing adapters. Sequencing of libraries was performed on Illumina HiSeq 2500 (2x100 bp) or NovaSeq (2x150 bp). On the study's bioinformatics: Reads were demultiplexed and collapsed into UMI consensus sequences with MIGEC, and V(D)J alignment was performed with MiXCR. Using edgeR on replicate PBMC samples, clonotypes were called vaccine-responding if FDR was below 0.01 and the log2 fold change was above 5 up to day 15. Bulk clonotypes were assigned CD4 or CD8 identity according to which sequenced CD4 or CD8 repertoire held them at higher abundance. The public reads were run again by TCRdb, first through fastp at Q25 and then through MiXCR, and only productive beta chains were kept. Each entry merges the rows of one CDR3 protein and shows their most common DNA and genes. TCRdb, not the authors, supplied the V and J calls. The sample data list around 600,000 distinct CDR3 sequences, and 9% to 15% of these were observed just once. Approximately 15% of the sample belongs to the ten largest clones.

CDR1 is given as SGHTA and CDR2 as FQGNSA, both from the germline V gene. The V end loses 2 bases and the J end loses 2 bases, and a stretch of 10 bases separates them. The CDR3 covers 14 residues, taking in both the cysteine and the phenylalanine. The sequence is cut down to CDR3 DNA, 42 bases in frame from base 1. The treatment or condition label for this specimen denotes: live attenuated yellow fever vaccine strain. Two biological replicates of bulk PBMCs were collected at each blood-draw timepoint. PBMCs were isolated from peripheral blood using a standard Ficoll-Paque protocol. TriZol was used to extract RNA from bulk PBMCs, from CD4 and CD8 fractions, and from dextramer-positive and dextramer-negative fractions. This clonotype has ten or more counts. There is no known antigen for this receptor. One base away there is no much larger clone; base qualities are not given.

This TCR derives from a man aged 30 to 39 who received the YFV17D yellow fever vaccine. The rearrangement combines TRBV7-2 with TRBJ2-7, with the D segment identity uncertain. Here the sequenced sample was PBMCs, taken on the day of the yellow fever booster vaccination. The base sequence is TGTGCCAGCAGCTTAAGCATGGAAGCCTACGAGCAGTACTTC. This codes for CASSLSMEAYEQYF.